The 29 T cell receptor beta chains presented below share a single source sample, sequenced in a study of T cells after yellow fever vaccination. TCRdb independently ran MiXCR on the 5' RACE reads; one entry per CDR3 protein. The sample has hundreds of thousands of distinct CDR3 sequences, 10% to 15% seen once. The sample in question was PBMCs, obtained on the day of the yellow fever booster vaccination. The receptors shown here come from a man aged 25 to 45 who received the YFV17D yellow fever vaccine.

This clonotype turned up a few times. The gene calls are TRBV5-4 and TRBJ2-1; unclear D gene. Germline V CDR1 and CDR2: SGHNT, YYREEE (reference sequence). The V end was cut by 7 bases, the J end by 0 bases, with 14 bases between. The length of the CDR3 is 15 residues. CDR3 in DNA: TGTGCCAGCCACGAAAACCCGAGCTCCTACAATGAGCAGTTCTTC. Its translation: CASHENPSSYNEQFF.

A few counts support this clonotype. The chain is built from TRBV30 and TRBJ1-5, with 8 positions matching TRBD1. The trim removed 5 bases at V and 4 bases at J, leaving 7 bases unmatched. CDR1 and CDR2 from the germline V gene are GTSNPN and SVGIG (reference sequence). The CDR3 is made up of 14 amino acids. The DNA for the CDR3 is TGTGCCTGGGGCCGGACAGGGTGGAATCAGCCCCAGCATTTT. This encodes CAWGRTGWNQPQHF.

This clonotype has just a few counts. V is TRBV6-5 and J is TRBJ2-7; D ambiguous. Looked up from germline, CDR1 is MNHEY and CDR2 is SVGAGI. V lost 2 bases and J lost 0, with 17 bases in between. The CDR3 is made up of 17 amino acids. In DNA, the CDR3 is TGTGCCAGCAGTTACCTAAACCCAGCGACCGGCTCCTACGAGCAGTACTTC. Its translation is CASSYLNPATGSYEQYF.

In this sample, this clonotype turned up many times. This chain joins TRBV7-2 and TRBJ2-7; the D gene is possibly TRBD1 (6 bases). From germline, CDR1 is SGHTA and CDR2 FQGNSA. The CDR3 contains 14 residues. Trimming stripped 5 bases from V and 3 bases from J, with 14 bases between. Here the CDR3 reads CASSRTGYGYEQYF. The CDR3 nucleotides are TGTGCCAGCAGCAGAACAGGGTACGGCTACGAGCAGTACTTC. The variable domain in full, completed from reference TRBV7-2 and TRBJ2-7, reads GAGVSQSPSNKVTEKGKDVELRCDPISGHTALYWYRQSLGQGLEFLIYFQGNSAPDKSGLPSDRFSAERTGGSVSTLTIQRTQQEDSAVYLCASSRTGYGYEQYFGPGTRLTVT.

The chain combines TRBV5-1 with TRBJ2-5; 10 bases line up with TRBD2. Germline values: CDR1 SGHRS, CDR2 YFSETQ. CDR3 size: 16 residues. Losses at the gene ends were 0 bases for V and 1 base for J; bases not matched to a gene: 3. CDR3 sequence (DNA): TGCGCCAGCAGCTTGGCGCCTAGCGGGAGCCAAGAGACCCAGTACTTC. As protein: CASSLAPSGSQETQYF.

The rearrangement uses TRBV5-6 and TRBJ2-5, with D possibly being TRBD1 or TRBD2 (5 bases each). Deletions cut 0 bases from V and 5 bases from J, with 14 bases between. The length of the CDR3 is 15 residues. CDR1 and CDR2 (germline): SGHDT, YYEEEE. CDR3: CASSLGGAGVETQYF. The CDR3, as DNA: TGTGCCAGCAGCTTGGGAGGGGCCGGAGTGGAGACCCAGTACTTC.

V usage is TRBV24-1 and J usage is TRBJ2-2; D not certain. There are 15 residues in the CDR3. V was cut by 3 bases and J by 6 bases, with 13 bases left in between. CDR1 and CDR2 (germline): KGHDR, SFDVKD. The CDR3 nucleotides are TGTGCCACCAGTGATCTTAACGCGCACGCCGGGGAGCTGTTTTTT. Encoded protein: CATSDLNAHAGELFF.

A few counts support this clonotype. The chain joins TRBV14 to TRBJ2-2, with TRBD1 as a possible D gene (6 bases). The CDR3 totals 21 residues. Germline assignment: CDR1 SGHDN and CDR2 FVKESK. Trimming took off 0 bases at V and 8 bases at J, with 31 bases between the two ends. CDR3 bases: TGTGCCAGCAGCCAAGAACCTGCAGGGGATAGGCATCCAGAGGGGACGGGGGAGCTGTTTTTT. This translates into CASSQEPAGDRHPEGTGELFF.

This clonotype was recorded many times. CDR3 DNA: TGTGCCAGCAGTTACGGTGAGAGACGGACAGATACGCAGTATTTT. Residues: CASSYGERRTDTQYF. The V and J genes are TRBV6-5 and TRBJ2-3; D gene uncertain. There are 15 residues in the CDR3. V lost 2 bases and J 3 bases, leaving 12 bases between the germline ends. Germline assignment: CDR1 MNHEY and CDR2 SVGAGI.

This clonotype turned up a few times. The chain combines TRBV7-6 with TRBJ2-7, with D unresolved. Germline values: CDR1 SGHVS, CDR2 FNYEAQ. The CDR3 loop spans 13 amino acids. V lost 0 bases and J 6 bases, leaving 9 bases between the germline ends. CDR3 sequence: CASSLAALGEQYF. As DNA, the CDR3 is TGTGCCAGCAGCTTAGCCGCCCTTGGCGAGCAGTACTTC.

In its sample, this clonotype was seen a few times. V is TRBV20-1 and J is TRBJ2-3; D remains unclear. This CDR3 contains 14 residues. Germline V CDR1 and CDR2: DFQATT, SNEGSKA (reference sequence). Trimming removed 6 bases at V and 3 bases at J, with 16 bases between. The CDR3 DNA sequence: TGCAGTGCCTTACCCGTCCTAACAACAGATACGCAGTATTTT. It translates to CSALPVLTTDTQYF.

The V call is TRBV20-1, the J call TRBJ1-2; 8 bases line up with TRBD1. The length of the CDR3 is 13 residues. Germline V lookup: CDR1 DFQATT, CDR2 SNEGSKA (reference sequence). J was trimmed by 6 bases and V by 5 bases; bases with no gene match: 8. CDR3 amino acids: CSASGTGLDGYTF. The CDR3 DNA is TGCAGTGCTTCCGGGACAGGTCTCGATGGCTACACCTTC.

In this sample, this clonotype turned up a few times. The chain combines TRBV7-2 with TRBJ2-3; D is ambiguous. The germline V and J ends were trimmed by 3 bases and 8 bases, with 24 bases remaining between them. The CDR3 is 17 residues long. CDR1 is SGHTA and CDR2 is FQGNSA in the germline V gene. DNA for the CDR3: TGTGCCAGCAGCTTCGGTAGCAGCTCTACACACAGAGGTACGCAGTATTTT. It is translated as CASSFGSSSTHRGTQYF.

The J gene is TRBJ1-5, the V gene TRBV5-4; D unresolved. V lost 0 bases, J lost 8 bases, and 9 bases lay in between. The CDR3 loop spans 13 amino acids. Germline V gives CDR1 SGHNT, CDR2 YYREEE (reference sequence). The CDR3 nucleotides are TGTGCCAGCAGCTTGGATGGTTACGAGCCCCAGCATTTT. This codes for CASSLDGYEPQHF.

This clonotype was seen only a few times. The genes are TRBV29-1 and TRBJ1-1; a weak D match, TRBD1 (6 bases). The V end was cut by 6 bases, the J end by 8 bases, with 10 bases between. Germline loops: CDR1 SQVTM, CDR2 ANQGSEA. CDR3 length equals 10 residues. The CDR3 loop is CSVAQGEAFF. DNA of the CDR3: TGCAGCGTCGCCCAGGGGGAAGCTTTCTTT.

V and J are TRBV9 and TRBJ1-2; D not certain. Germline lookup yields CDR1 SGDLS and CDR2 YYNGEE. Trimming shortened V by 2 bases and J by 0 bases, and 11 bases separated the two germline ends. The CDR3 spans 15 residues. In nucleotides, the CDR3 is TGTGCCAGCAGCGTGGACCTGCTACCTAACTATGGCTACACCTTC. Its translation is CASSVDLLPNYGYTF. The full variable domain, in which reference TRBV9 and TRBJ1-2 provide the parts outside the CDR3, is DSGVTQTPKHLITATGQRVTLRCSPRSGDLSVYWYQQSLDQGLQFLIQYYNGEERAKGNILERFSAQQFPDLHSELNLSSLELGDSALYFCASSVDLLPNYGYTFGSGTRLTVV.

This clonotype was seen a few times. The V and J genes are TRBV19 and TRBJ2-2; possibly TRBD1 for D (5 bases). The CDR3 runs to 15 residues. V shed 4 bases and J shed 0 bases, with 9 bases lying between them. Germline CDR1 LNHDA, CDR2 SQIVND (reference sequence). Written as DNA, the CDR3 is TGTGCCAGTAGTACCGGACAAGCGAACACCGGGGAGCTGTTTTTT. It specifies CASSTGQANTGELFF.

This clonotype was observed at least ten times. The chain combines TRBV6-4 with TRBJ1-1; D uncertain. CDR1 and CDR2 from the germline V gene are MRHNA and SNTAGT. V was pared by 6 bases and J by 7 bases, with 15 bases between. This CDR3 contains 13 residues. The CDR3 spells CASSQTPGLEAFF. CDR3 bases: TGTGCCAGCAGCCAAACCCCAGGCCTTGAAGCTTTCTTT.

This clonotype has a count of ten or more. This chain connects TRBV12-3 or TRBV12-4 to TRBJ2-1; TRBD2 aligns across 11 bases. The V and J ends lost 6 bases and 10 bases, in that order; junction bases with no gene match: 5. The CDR3 covers 13 residues. CDR3 sequence (DNA): TGTGCCAGCAGGACTAGCGGGACGGTCGAGCAGTTCTTC. As protein: CASRTSGTVEQFF.

Only a few counts were recorded for this clonotype. The chain uses TRBV10-3 and TRBJ2-3; 8 bases map to TRBD2. V gave up 6 bases and J gave up 1 base; unmatched junction bases: 3. CDR1 is ENHRY and CDR2 is SYGVKD in the germline V gene. The CDR3 covers 14 residues. DNA for the CDR3: TGTGCCATCAGACAGACTAGCGGCACAGATACGCAGTATTTT. This encodes CAIRQTSGTDTQYF.

There are a few counts of this clonotype. The junction departs from the called germline gene at one end, perhaps through a read error. The V and J genes are TRBV18 and TRBJ2-4; TRBD1 matches at 12 bases. CDR1 is KGHSH, CDR2 LQKENI, per germline. The CDR3 length is 14 residues. CDR3 in DNA: TGTGCCAGCACACCGGGGACAGGGGGCAACATTCAGTACTTC. Its protein is CASTPGTGGNIQYF.

The chain carries TRBV20-1 and TRBJ2-7, with TRBD1 as a possible D gene (6 bases). The V and J ends lost 0 bases and 7 bases respectively, with 16 bases between them. The CDR3 is 14 amino acids. Germline CDR1 is DFQATT and CDR2 is SNEGSKA (reference sequence). The CDR3 sequence: CSAREDRTSREQYF. CDR3 nucleotides: TGCAGTGCTAGAGAGGACAGAACCTCTAGGGAGCAGTACTTC.

The chain is built from TRBV19 and TRBJ1-5, with TRBD1 identical over 7 bases. The CDR3 consists of 14 residues. CDR1 and CDR2 (germline): LNHDA, SQIVND (reference sequence). V was pared by 3 bases and J by 5 bases, with 4 bases of the junction left unmatched. CDR3 sequence (DNA): TGTGCCAGTAGTATTTCAGGGGGGGATCAGCCCCAGCATTTT. Protein sequence: CASSISGGDQPQHF.

This clonotype was found a few times. The chain combines TRBV5-6 with TRBJ2-7; D may be TRBD2 (6 bases). The V end lost 4 bases, the J end lost 2 bases, and 13 bases lay between the germline ends. CDR3 length: 14 residues. CDR1 is SGHDT, CDR2 YYEEEE, per germline. CDR3 residues: CASSRDLGAYEQYF. In nucleotides, the CDR3 is TGTGCCAGCAGCCGGGACTTAGGGGCCTACGAGCAGTACTTC.

The chain carries TRBV24-1 and TRBJ2-1; either TRBD1 or TRBD2 may fit D (5 bases each). CDR1 is KGHDR, CDR2 SFDVKD, per germline. Trimming shortened V by 11 bases and J by 1 base, and 11 bases separated the two germline ends. The CDR3 extends over 13 amino acids. CDR3 coding DNA: TGTGCCAGTCAGGGAGTTTCCTACAATGAGCAGTTCTTC. Translation gives CASQGVSYNEQFF.

This chain links TRBV7-9 with TRBJ1-2; D is perhaps TRBD1 (5 bases). Germline CDR1 is SEHNR and CDR2 is FQNEAQ (reference sequence). The CDR3 is 13 amino acids. Trimming shortened V by 5 bases and J by 4 bases, and 11 bases separated the two germline ends. The CDR3 sequence is CASSLGHLYGYTF. The CDR3 DNA reads TGTGCCAGCAGCCTAGGACACCTCTATGGCTACACCTTC. Looking up the rest from reference TRBV7-9 and TRBJ1-2 gives the full variable domain: DTGVSQNPRHKITKRGQNVTFRCDPISEHNRLYWYRQTLGQGPEFLTYFQNEAQLEKSRLLSDRFSAERPKGSFSTLEIQRTEQGDSAMYLCASSLGHLYGYTFGSGTRLTVV.

The gene calls are TRBV7-2 and TRBJ2-1, with 10 nucleotides matching TRBD2. The germline CDR1 and CDR2 sequences are SGHTA and FQGNSA. With V trimmed by 1 base and J by 9 bases, 9 bases remained unmatched. This CDR3 contains 16 residues. DNA of the CDR3: TGTGCCAGCAGCTTAGAATCTAGCGGGAGTCTCTTTGAGCAGTTCTTC. This translates into CASSLESSGSLFEQFF.

The rearrangement links TRBV19 to TRBJ2-1; D is uncertain. The germline V and J ends were trimmed by 0 bases and 9 bases, with 6 bases remaining between them. Germline V gives CDR1 LNHDA, CDR2 SQIVND (reference sequence). The length of the CDR3 is 12 residues. CDR3 loop: CASSIDLGEQFF. CDR3 nucleotide sequence: TGTGCCAGTAGTATAGATCTGGGTGAGCAGTTCTTC.

This clonotype has just a few counts. The chain recombines TRBV20-1 with TRBJ2-5; 8 bases are a match to TRBD2. V was pared by 1 base and J by 5 bases, with 6 bases of the junction left unmatched. Germline CDR1 is DFQATT and CDR2 is SNEGSKA (reference sequence). This CDR3 comprises 14 residues. The CDR3, as DNA: TGCAGTGCTAGAGTCCCTAGCGGGTGGGAGACCCAGTACTTC. Residues: CSARVPSGWETQYF.